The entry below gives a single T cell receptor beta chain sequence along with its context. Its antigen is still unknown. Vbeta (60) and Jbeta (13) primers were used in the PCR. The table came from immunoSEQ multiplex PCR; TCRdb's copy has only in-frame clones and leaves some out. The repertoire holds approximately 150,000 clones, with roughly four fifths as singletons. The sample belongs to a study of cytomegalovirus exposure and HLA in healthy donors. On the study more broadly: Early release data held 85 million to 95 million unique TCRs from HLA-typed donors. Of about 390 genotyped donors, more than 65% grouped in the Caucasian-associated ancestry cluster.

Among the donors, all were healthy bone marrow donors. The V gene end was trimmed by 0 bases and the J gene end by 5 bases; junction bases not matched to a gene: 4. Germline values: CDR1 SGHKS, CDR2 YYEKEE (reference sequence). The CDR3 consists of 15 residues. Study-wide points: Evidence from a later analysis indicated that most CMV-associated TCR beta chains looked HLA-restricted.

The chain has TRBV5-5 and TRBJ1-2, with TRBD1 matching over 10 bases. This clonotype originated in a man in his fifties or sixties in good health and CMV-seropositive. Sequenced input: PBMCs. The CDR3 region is CASSLGQGAVYGYTF. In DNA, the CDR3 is TGTGCCAGCAGCTTGGGACAGGGGGCCGTGTATGGCTACACCTTC.